This passage covers 31 T cell receptor beta chains from one sample sequenced in a study of patients and donors after allogeneic stem cell transplantation. Each CDR3 protein is one row after TCRdb ran MiXCR on the RT-PCR reads. Of about 110,000 distinct CDR3 sequences in the sample, less than 45% were seen once. Material for sequencing was blood, either unsorted or a sorted T cell fraction (not recorded which). The receptors derive from a human donor who was either an allogeneic HSCT recipient or a stem cell or donor lymphocyte infusion donor (not recorded which). It is not recorded whose cells these are; they may come from a transplant donor.

J is TRBJ1-3 and V is TRBV5-6, with unresolved D. Trimming removed 5 bases at V and 0 bases at J, with 9 bases between. Germline loops: CDR1 SGHDT, CDR2 YYEEEE. The CDR3 is 14 amino acids. The CDR3, as DNA: TGTGCCAGCAGTTCAACTAACTCTGGAAACACCATATATTTT. Residues: CASSSTNSGNTIYF.

This clonotype has a handful of counts. The chain recombines TRBV4-3 with TRBJ1-5; D unclear. Between the trimmed V and J ends, which lost 0 bases and 4 bases, there was a span of 10 bases. The germline V gene has CDR1 LGHNA and CDR2 YSLEER. The CDR3 totals 15 residues. The DNA for the CDR3 is TGCGCCAGCAGCCAAGAGGTCAGGCAAAATCAGCCCCAGCATTTT. It yields the protein CASSQEVRQNQPQHF.

The J gene is TRBJ1-2, the V gene TRBV9; TRBD1 matches at 10 bases. The CDR3 spans 15 residues. V dropped 3 bases and J dropped 4; count of bases not matched to a gene: 6. CDR1 and CDR2 (germline): SGDLS, YYNGEE. CDR3 loop: CASSDPGQGSYGYTF. Written as DNA, the CDR3 is TGTGCCAGCAGCGATCCGGGACAGGGGAGCTATGGCTACACCTTC.

This chain connects TRBV12-3 or TRBV12-4 to TRBJ2-2; D not certain. This CDR3 has 15 residues. V shed 7 bases and J shed 2 bases, with 14 bases lying between them. The CDR3 DNA is TGTGCCAGCAATAGTGCCTGGCCCAACACCGGGGAGCTGTTTTTT. It codes for CASNSAWPNTGELFF.

The sample holds a few counts of this clonotype. The chain joins TRBV7-6 to TRBJ1-1, with D possibly TRBD1 on 5 matching bases. Between the trimmed V and J ends, which lost 2 bases and 5 bases, there was a span of 9 bases. The CDR3 contains 13 residues. Germline CDR1 is SGHVS and CDR2 is FNYEAQ. CDR3 sequence (DNA): TGTGCCAGCAGCTTATACGGGGGAACTGAAGCTTTCTTT. It codes for CASSLYGGTEAFF.

The V and J genes are TRBV6-2 or TRBV6-3 and TRBJ2-3; 10 nucleotides align to TRBD2. V trimming: 8 bases; J trimming: 2 bases; junction bases outside the gene matches: 7. CDR3 length equals 15 residues. Per the germline V gene, CDR1 is MNHEY and CDR2 is SVGEGT. The CDR3 nucleotides are TGTGCCAGCTCAGGACTAGCGGATTCCACAGATACGCAGTATTTT. Its translation is CASSGLADSTDTQYF.

This clonotype has just a few counts. CDR3 sequence reads: CASSQGSHSYNSPLHF. The CDR3 DNA sequence: TGCGCCAGCAGCCAAGGGTCACACTCCTATAATTCACCCCTCCACTTT. J is TRBJ1-6 and V is TRBV4-3, with D unresolved. CDR1 and CDR2 (germline): LGHNA, YSLEER. There are 16 residues in the CDR3. The V and J ends lost 1 base and 0 bases respectively, with 7 bases between them.

This sequence joins TRBV7-2 and TRBJ1-3; the D gene is possibly TRBD1 (6 bases). The CDR3 is made up of 15 amino acids. Trimming took off 5 bases at V and 4 bases at J, with 15 bases between the two ends. Per germline, CDR1 SGHTA and CDR2 FQGNSA. Here the CDR3 reads CASSRRTGAGNTIYF. The CDR3 DNA follows: TGTGCCAGCAGCCGAAGGACGGGGGCCGGAAACACCATATATTTT.

The V call is TRBV18, the J call TRBJ1-2, with D unclear. V lost 0 bases and J lost 7, with 12 bases in between. This CDR3 has 14 residues. Per the germline V gene, CDR1 is KGHSH and CDR2 is LQKENI. In nucleotides, the CDR3 is TGTGCCAGCTCACCACCCGGCCCGGGATTTGGCTACACCTTC. Residues: CASSPPGPGFGYTF.

This chain joins TRBV29-1 and TRBJ2-3, with 11 bases fitting TRBD2. After removal of 7 bases from V and 3 bases from J, the junction contained 12 bases not matched to a gene. CDR1 SQVTM and CDR2 ANQGSEA come from the germline V gene. CDR3 length equals 16 residues. CDR3 DNA sequence: TGCAGCGCTAAGACTCGACTAGCGGGAAGAACAGATACGCAGTATTTT. This sequence encodes CSAKTRLAGRTDTQYF.

This clonotype was picked up a small number of times. The chain carries TRBV6-6 and TRBJ2-7; D is possibly TRBD2 (6 bases). The CDR3 totals 14 residues. Trimming shortened V by 2 bases and J by 2 bases, and 10 bases separated the two germline ends. Germline-derived CDR1 and CDR2 are MNHNY and SVGAGI (reference sequence). CDR3 amino acids: CASSYGRLAYEQYF. The CDR3, as DNA: TGTGCCAGCAGTTACGGGAGGTTGGCCTACGAGCAGTACTTC.

This clonotype was observed a handful of times. The chain couples TRBV4-2 to TRBJ1-5; 7 nucleotides line up with TRBD1. The CDR3 extends over 16 amino acids. J gave up 4 bases and V 1 base, and 7 bases lay outside the gene matches. The V gene's germline CDR1 is LGHNA and CDR2 YNFKEQ. CDR3 sequence (DNA): TGTGCCAGCAGCCAAGGGGACAGCAAAGATAATCAGCCCCAGCATTTT. This sequence encodes CASSQGDSKDNQPQHF.

The chain combines TRBV12-3 or TRBV12-4 with TRBJ1-2; 7 nucleotides match TRBD1. V trimming: 6 bases; J trimming: 7 bases; junction bases outside the gene matches: 5. The CDR3 is 12 residues long. The CDR3 DNA is TGTGCCAGCAGCCCATACAGGGGTGGCTACACCTTC. This translates into CASSPYRGGYTF.

The chain couples TRBV27 to TRBJ1-1; D gene ambiguous. CDR1 is MNHEY and CDR2 is SMNVEV in the germline V gene (reference sequence). This CDR3 has 14 residues. Between the trimmed V and J ends, which lost 6 bases and 0 bases, there was a span of 11 bases. The CDR3, as DNA: TGTGCCAGCAGACTTGCCTGGGTGAACACTGAAGCTTTCTTT. It specifies CASRLAWVNTEAFF.

V gene TRBV9 combines with J gene TRBJ2-1; D gene unclear. The CDR3 extends over 15 amino acids. Per germline, CDR1 SGDLS and CDR2 YYNGEE. V was trimmed by 2 bases and J by 1 base, leaving 10 bases between them. In nucleotides, the CDR3 is TGTGCCAGCAGCGTGAAGTTCGGGTCCTACAATGAGCAGTTCTTC. As protein: CASSVKFGSYNEQFF.

This chain joins TRBV20-1 and TRBJ1-4, with D unclear. The germline CDR1 and CDR2 sequences are DFQATT and SNEGSKA (reference sequence). V was clipped by 1 base and J by 12 bases, with 12 bases between them. CDR3 length: 12 amino acids. CDR3 amino acids: CSARGHGFELFF. CDR3 bases: TGCAGTGCTAGAGGCCATGGCTTTGAACTGTTTTTT.

The CDR3 spells CASSLKHPGPYEQYF. CDR3 nucleotides: TGTGCCAGCAGTTTAAAGCACCCAGGGCCTTACGAGCAGTACTTC. This chain joins TRBV12-3 or TRBV12-4 and TRBJ2-7, with D tentatively TRBD1 (5 bases). The CDR3 covers 15 residues. Trimming shortened V by 2 bases and J by 4 bases, and 15 bases separated the two germline ends.

The chain joins TRBV15 to TRBJ1-5; 7 bases fit TRBD1. Unmatched junction bases numbered 7, after V lost 5 bases and J lost 9 bases. This CDR3 has 13 residues. The germline V gene encodes CDR1 LNHNV and CDR2 YYDKDF (reference sequence). CDR3 residues: CATSPGTARPQHF. The CDR3 DNA follows: TGTGCCACCAGCCCAGGGACAGCTAGGCCCCAGCATTTT.

The sample holds a few counts of this clonotype. The V call is TRBV4-2, the J call TRBJ1-4; D ambiguous. Trimming pared 4 bases from V and 4 bases from J, leaving 16 bases between. The CDR3 sequence is 16 residues long. CDR1 is LGHNA, CDR2 YNFKEQ, per germline. For the CDR3, the DNA is TGTGCCAGCAGCCTCACGGTCGTTCATGGTAATGAAAAACTGTTTTTT. Protein: CASSLTVVHGNEKLFF.

The V gene is TRBV5-6, the J gene TRBJ2-3; maybe TRBD2 (5 bases). Germline-derived CDR1 and CDR2 are SGHDT and YYEEEE. The CDR3 spans 15 residues. The ends were cut back, 1 base at V and 1 base at J, with 10 bases in the middle. The CDR3 region has the DNA TGTGCCAGCAGCTTGCTAGCCCGTGGCACAGATACGCAGTATTTT. This sequence encodes CASSLLARGTDTQYF.

The genes are TRBV4-1 and TRBJ1-6; perhaps TRBD1 as D (5 bases). The length of the CDR3 is 15 residues. From germline, CDR1 is MGHRA and CDR2 YSYEKL. V was pared by 2 bases and J by 5 bases, with 10 bases between. CDR3 coding DNA: TGCGCCAGCAGCCAAACGGGACTGAATAATTCACCCCTCCACTTT. Its translation: CASSQTGLNNSPLHF.

This clonotype was counted a few times. The chain recombines TRBV20-1 with TRBJ1-4, with D maybe TRBD1 (5 bases). Germline loops: CDR1 DFQATT, CDR2 SNEGSKA (reference sequence). Between the trimmed V and J ends, which lost 2 bases and 10 bases, there was a span of 8 bases. This CDR3 contains 11 residues. The CDR3 region has the DNA TGCAGTGCTAGAAGGGGAGGAAAACTGTTTTTT. Translating gives CSARRGGKLFF.

This clonotype was observed a handful of times. This chain joins TRBV27 and TRBJ1-1, with 7 nucleotides matching TRBD1. The V segment lost 3 bases and the J segment 6 bases; nucleotides outside the gene matches: 4. The CDR3 totals 13 residues. Per the germline V gene, CDR1 is MNHEY and CDR2 is SMNVEV (reference sequence). The CDR3 loop reads CASSLAGGAEAFF. The CDR3 region has the DNA TGTGCCAGCAGTTTGGCAGGGGGAGCTGAAGCTTTCTTT.

Details on this clonotype: Relative to the germline gene, one junction end is altered; a read error may explain this. V usage is TRBV12-3 or TRBV12-4 and J usage is TRBJ1-1; D gene ambiguous. This CDR3 comprises 11 residues. CDR3 coding DNA: TGTGCCGGCAGTTTAGGTGGCGGGGCTTTCTTT. Translation: CAGSLGGGAFF.

This clonotype was picked up a small number of times. V and J are TRBV4-2 and TRBJ1-1; D is unclear. The CDR3 has 14 residues. Between the trimmed V and J ends, which lost 3 bases and 4 bases, there was a span of 12 bases. The germline gives CDR1 LGHNA, CDR2 YNFKEQ. The CDR3: CASSHGVEGTEAFF. The CDR3 region has the DNA TGTGCCAGCAGCCACGGGGTGGAAGGCACTGAAGCTTTCTTT.

CDR3 region: CATSRDRKTEAFF. The CDR3, as DNA: TGTGCCACCAGCAGAGATCGGAAGACTGAAGCTTTCTTT. V is TRBV15 and J is TRBJ1-1; D remains unclear. The germline V gene has CDR1 LNHNV and CDR2 YYDKDF (reference sequence). The CDR3 runs 13 residues. The ends were cut back, 0 bases at V and 5 bases at J, with 7 bases in the middle.

This clonotype has a handful of counts. The gene calls are TRBV4-2 and TRBJ2-1; no firm D call. The CDR3 length is 14 residues. Germline-derived CDR1 and CDR2 are LGHNA and YNFKEQ. V was trimmed by 0 bases and J by 10 bases, leaving 13 bases between them. The CDR3 loop reads CASSQEVTRLEQFF. The CDR3 nucleotides read TGTGCCAGCAGCCAAGAAGTAACTCGATTAGAGCAGTTCTTC.

The chain has TRBV2 and TRBJ1-1; no reliable D call. This CDR3 has 11 amino acids. Between the trimmed V and J ends, which lost 6 bases and 0 bases, there was a span of 2 bases. Per the germline V gene, CDR1 is SNHLY and CDR2 is FYNNEI. The CDR3: CASRMNTEAFF. Written as DNA, the CDR3 is TGTGCCAGCAGGATGAACACTGAAGCTTTCTTT.

This clonotype was observed a few times. The chain is built from TRBV20-1 and TRBJ1-1; TRBD1 aligns across 8 bases. J gave up 2 bases and V 5 bases, and 7 bases lay outside the gene matches. The CDR3 extends over 14 amino acids. Per the germline V gene, CDR1 is DFQATT and CDR2 is SNEGSKA (reference sequence). CDR3 region: CSAPYRGGNTEAFF. The CDR3 bases are TGCAGTGCTCCTTACAGGGGGGGTAACACTGAAGCTTTCTTT.

The chain carries TRBV7-2 and TRBJ2-2; tentative D call: TRBD1 (7 bases). V was clipped by 0 bases and J by 4 bases, with 18 bases between them. The length of the CDR3 is 18 residues. Germline V gives CDR1 SGHTA, CDR2 FQGNSA. CDR3: CASSLAVRRQGGTGELFF. CDR3 nucleotides: TGTGCCAGCAGCTTAGCGGTTAGGAGACAGGGAGGCACCGGGGAGCTGTTTTTT. Combining the CDR3 with reference TRBV7-2 and TRBJ2-2 gives the whole variable domain GAGVSQSPSNKVTEKGKDVELRCDPISGHTALYWYRQSLGQGLEFLIYFQGNSAPDKSGLPSDRFSAERTGGSVSTLTIQRTQQEDSAVYLCASSLAVRRQGGTGELFFGEGSRLTVL.

This clonotype was recorded a few times. This chain uses TRBV12-3 or TRBV12-4 with TRBJ2-2, with 9 bases lining up with TRBD2. V was clipped by 5 bases and J by 4 bases; unmatched bases: 8. The CDR3 has 16 amino acids. Here the CDR3 reads CASSLFSGSLTGELFF. The CDR3 nucleotides are TGTGCCAGCAGTCTCTTTAGCGGGAGCCTCACCGGGGAGCTGTTTTTT.